A selection of T cell receptor beta chains follows, all from one sample in a study of shared clonotypes between healthy human individuals. Only in-frame clones appear in the TCRdb table, and some are missing; sequencing was by immunoSEQ multiplex PCR. This sample carries about 690,000 clones, less than 95% of them seen once, and the ten largest clones take more than 30%. The material sequenced was memory CD8+ T cells from PBMCs. These receptors originate from a man younger than 35 in good health. Some clones in this sample may be carry-over from other donors' samples. CDR3s include the opening cysteine and the closing phenylalanine or tryptophan. The order of the fields is V gene, D gene, clone size, J gene, CDR3 DNA, CDR3 protein. D genes are given only for firm matches. Not every row has a clone size; where given, it reads once, few, many or a size class.

TRBV5-5	TRBD1	.	TRBJ2-7	TGTGCCAGCAGCTTTGATGCATCAGGCGACAGGGACGCCGAGCAGTACTTC	CASSFDASGDRDAEQYF
TRBV2	.	.	TRBJ2-3	TGTGCCAGCAGTGAAGAGGGGTCAGATACGCAGTATTTT	CASSEEGSDTQYF
TRBV29-1	TRBD2	.	TRBJ2-4	TGCAGCGCAGCCGAAAAGACTAGCGGGGAATTCCTAGCCAAAAACATTCAGTACTTC	CSAAEKTSGEFLAKNIQYF
TRBV15	.	.	TRBJ2-2	TGTGCCACCAGCAGAGCATCCGCCGGGGAGCTGTTTTTT	CATSRASAGELFF
TRBV5-8	TRBD1	once	TRBJ2-5	TGTGCCAGCAGCCCCAGGGGGTTACAAGAGACCCAGTACTTC	CASSPRGLQETQYF
TRBV15	.	.	TRBJ2-5	TGTGCCACTACGTTGCGGCGCGGAGAGACCCAGTACTTC	CATTLRRGETQYF
TRBV6-5	.	.	TRBJ1-1	TGTGCCAGCAGTTACCGGCCACGATTGAACACTGAAGCTTTCTTT	CASSYRPRLNTEAFF
TRBV4-1	TRBD2	.	TRBJ2-1	TGCGCCAGCAGCCAATCCCGTGTTATGACTAGCCCCTACAATGAGCAGTTCTTC	CASSQSRVMTSPYNEQFF
TRBV15	TRBD1	.	TRBJ2-1	TGTGCCACCAGCTCATGGACAGGCTACAATGAGCAGTTCTTC	CATSSWTGYNEQFF
TRBV7-9	.	.	TRBJ2-7	TGTGCCAGCAGCTTAGCTCCAGGGCATACCTCCTACGAGCAGTACTTC	CASSLAPGHTSYEQYF
TRBV5-1	TRBD2	.	TRBJ2-7	TGCGCCAGCAGCTGGACTAGCGGGAAGGTCGAGCAGTACTTC	CASSWTSGKVEQYF
TRBV9	.	few	TRBJ1-1	TGTGCCAGCAGCCCCGGAAGAATGAACACTGAAGCTTTCTTT	CASSPGRMNTEAFF
TRBV7-9	.	.	TRBJ2-1	TGTGCCATCATGTTAGCGGCCCCCTACAATGAGCAGTTCTTC	CAIMLAAPYNEQFF
TRBV27	.	.	TRBJ2-7	TGTGCCAGCAGTTTTCGGGACGAGCAGTACTTC	CASSFRDEQYF
TRBV10-2	TRBD2	.	TRBJ2-1	TGCGCCAGCAGTTCCAATAGCGGGGAGCAGTTCTTC	CASSSNSGEQFF
TRBV6-5	.	.	TRBJ2-2	TGTGCCAGCAGTTACTCAAGGAACACCGGGGAGCTGTTTTTT	CASSYSRNTGELFF
TRBV9	TRBD2	.	TRBJ2-4	TGTGCCAGCAGCGTAGATGGGACTAGCCCCAAAAACATTCAGTACTTC	CASSVDGTSPKNIQYF
TRBV30	TRBD2	.	TRBJ2-7	TGTGCCTGGATCAGCCCCCACCGGACTAGCGGGTTCTACGAGCAGTACTTC	CAWISPHRTSGFYEQYF
TRBV5-1	TRBD1	.	TRBJ2-7	TGCGCCAGCAGCGGTCCAGGACAGGGTTCCTACGAGCAGTACTTC	CASSGPGQGSYEQYF
TRBV2	TRBD1	.	TRBJ1-5	TGTGCCAGCGGGACAGGTTATCAGCCCCAGCATTTT	CASGTGYQPQHF
TRBV28	TRBD1	.	TRBJ2-3	TGTGCCAGCAGTCCCCCGCCCGGGACAGGGTTCACAGATACGCAGTATTTT	CASSPPPGTGFTDTQYF
TRBV2	TRBD1	.	TRBJ1-2	TGTGCCAGCAGTGAAAGCGGGACAGGCTACTATGGCTACACCTTC	CASSESGTGYYGYTF
TRBV30	.	.	TRBJ2-7	TGTGCCTGGAGTGTCAGGTCATACTTCTACGAGCAGTACTTC	CAWSVRSYFYEQYF
TRBV11-2	.	.	TRBJ2-1	TGTGCCAGCAGCTTCCCCCGCGGAGGGACTGGGAACTACAATGAGCAGTTCTTC	CASSFPRGGTGNYNEQFF
TRBV10-3	.	.	TRBJ2-3	TGTGCCACCACGGGGATCGGCACAGATACGCAGTATTTT	CATTGIGTDTQYF
TRBV4-3	.	once	TRBJ2-1	TGCGCCAGCAGCCAAGACCGACCCGGCGGCTCCTACAATGAGCAGTTCTTC	CASSQDRPGGSYNEQFF
TRBV27	.	few	TRBJ1-1	TGTGCCAGCAGTTGGGGGTCTGTCACTGAAGCTTTCTTT	CASSWGSVTEAFF
TRBV7-9	.	.	TRBJ2-7	TGTGCCAGCAGCTTGGTGTCCGACGCCTACGAGCAGTACTTC	CASSLVSDAYEQYF
TRBV7-9	TRBD2	.	TRBJ2-1	TGTGCCAGCAGCGTCATAGCGGGAAGCTCCTACAATGAGCAGTTCTTC	CASSVIAGSSYNEQFF
TRBV2	.	.	TRBJ2-7	TGTGCCAGCAGTGAGGGTCCGGACGTTAGGAGCTCCTACGAGCAGTACTTC	CASSEGPDVRSSYEQYF
TRBV27	.	.	TRBJ2-7	TGTGCCAGCAGTTTAACCAAATTCGACGAGCAGTACTTC	CASSLTKFDEQYF
TRBV15	.	.	TRBJ2-3	TGTGCCACCAGCAGAGATGGGCGCGGGCTCACAGATACGCAGTATTTT	CATSRDGRGLTDTQYF
TRBV7-9	.	.	TRBJ1-5	TGTGCCAGCAGCTTAGGGGGGCTTAATCAGCCCCAGCATTTT	CASSLGGLNQPQHF
TRBV7-9	TRBD1	once	TRBJ2-2	TGTGCCAGCAGCTCCACAGGGGTAAACAATATCTGGGAGCTGTTTTTT	CASSSTGVNNIWELFF
TRBV7-9	.	.	TRBJ1-4	TGTGCCAGCAGCTTATGGGGTGAGAGTTGGAAACTGTTTTTT	CASSLWGESWKLFF
TRBV4-1	.	.	TRBJ1-5	TGCGCCAGCAGTCGGACGGGGAACAATCAGCCCCAGCATTTT	CASSRTGNNQPQHF
TRBV5-6	.	.	TRBJ1-2	TGTGCCAGCAGCTTTAGGGCGGACTATGGCTACACCTTC	CASSFRADYGYTF
TRBV28	.	.	TRBJ2-5	TGTGCCAGCAGTACCGAAGAGACCCAGTACTTC	CASSTEETQYF
TRBV27	.	.	TRBJ2-7	TGTGCCAGCAGCGGCCAGAACCTCCCGTTATACGAGCAGTACTTC	CASSGQNLPLYEQYF
TRBV2	.	.	TRBJ2-7	TGTGCCACCGAATGGGCCTACGAGCAGTACTTC	CATEWAYEQYF
TRBV9	.	.	TRBJ2-7	TGTGCCAGCAGCGTAGGAAAGGGGGAGCAGTACTTC	CASSVGKGEQYF
TRBV28	.	.	TRBJ2-5	TGTGCCAGCAGTTGGGGGAGCCAAGAGACCCAGTACTTC	CASSWGSQETQYF
TRBV2	TRBD1	once	TRBJ1-5	TGTGCCAGCAGATCCCGGGACAGGGGGCAACAGCCCCAGCATTTT	CASRSRDRGQQPQHF
TRBV28	.	.	TRBJ1-5	TGTGCCAGCAGAACCCTGCCCAATCAGCCCCAGCATTTT	CASRTLPNQPQHF
TRBV10-3	TRBD2	.	TRBJ2-1	TGTGCCATCAGTGAACGAGGCGGGAGCCCCTACAATGAGCAGTTCTTC	CAISERGGSPYNEQFF
TRBV28	.	.	TRBJ2-2	TGTGCCAGCAGTCACCCGTGGACCGGGGAGCTGTTTTTT	CASSHPWTGELFF
TRBV19	TRBD2	.	TRBJ2-2	TGTGCCAGTAGTCCGATTAGCGGGAGAGGGACCGGGGAGCTGTTTTTT	CASSPISGRGTGELFF
TRBV11-3	.	.	TRBJ2-3	TGTGCCAGCAGCTCACGATTAGTTGATACAGATACGCAGTATTTT	CASSSRLVDTDTQYF
TRBV9	TRBD1	many	TRBJ2-7	TGTGCCAGCAGCGCCGCAGGGACAGGGCGCGAGCAGTACTTC	CASSAAGTGREQYF
TRBV4-1	TRBD2	.	TRBJ2-1	TGCGCCAGCAGCTCTTTCGGACTAGCGGGAAGGGGCAATGAGCAGTTCTTC	CASSSFGLAGRGNEQFF
TRBV19	TRBD1	.	TRBJ2-7	TGTGCCAGTACCCCTTCCCGGAACAGGGGTGACGAGCAGTACTTC	CASTPSRNRGDEQYF
TRBV9	.	once	TRBJ2-1	TGTGCCAGCAGCGTAGACTTCAGCTCCTACAATGAGCAGTTCTTC	CASSVDFSSYNEQFF
TRBV29-1	TRBD1	.	TRBJ1-2	TGCAGCGTTGAAGGCAGGGGGCGTAAAGGAGGCTACACCTTC	CSVEGRGRKGGYTF